This record looks at one TCR beta chain sequence and its context. Its antigen specificity is not known. No much larger clonotype is one base removed from it; base qualities were not supplied. CDR1 and CDR2, per the germline V gene (reference sequence), are GTSNPN and SVGIG. At the junction V is shortened by 0 bases and J by 4 bases, with 9 bases in between. The CDR3 runs 13 residues from the cysteine to the phenylalanine. CDR3 DNA only is kept here, 39 bases in frame from base 1. TCRbeta CDR3 regions were amplified from genomic DNA using the immunoSEQ Assay, a bias-controlled multiplex PCR. Processing in the source paper ran as follows. Within the assay, amplification of reference gene primers was used to estimate how many nucleated cells each sample contained. Sequence reads were collapsed and filtered to measure the absolute abundance of every unique TCRbeta CDR3 rearrangement. For each sample, productive Simpson clonality was calculated as the square root of Simpson's diversity index over productive rearrangements. TCRdb stores this immuneACCESS table with in-frame sequences only. Part of the clones is absent; in the studies checked, under half of the shortfall reflects unresolved V genes, and no reason is known for the rest. V and J calls and clone size are those listed in that table; D and trimming were worked out from the DNA. In this sample the table shows about 190,000 clones, roughly nine tenths of which occur a single time. The ten largest clonotypes hold around 1.9% of the sample.

This entry is derived from a study of blood T cell repertoires in COVID-19 (dated by TCRdb to 2020 to 2021). Turning to the overall study: Samples from collaborators originated in the United States, Italy and Spain and spanned both the acute and convalescent phases of COVID-19. The prospective study material was composed of cDNA or gDNA derived from T cells, B-cell-depleted T cells, or PBMCs. Deeply sampled blood TCRbeta repertoires from subjects exposed to, actively infected with, or recovered from COVID-19 were included in the dataset. A freely available public database, intended as a resource for researchers studying the immune response to SARS-CoV-2, is where the repertoires were released. The samples were drawn from the first 160 participants of the ongoing ImmuneRACE study and from under 1,500 subjects provided by 6 global collaborators. Sample metadata almost always included a de-identified subject ID, COVID-19 status, age in years and sex. Where HLA class I and class II types were available, the types were taken from metadata supplied by the sample provider, not from assay-based typing. The investigation overall reported the following: The amount of clinical and demographic metadata varied by source and participant and was provided uncurated.

Whole blood was collected in K2EDTA tubes by collaborating institutions according to the institutions' own protocols. For TCRbeta analysis, collaborator samples were shipped as frozen whole blood, as isolated PBMCs, or as DNA extracted from either sample type. Sequenced input: peripheral blood. Recombination joined TRBV30 with TRBJ1-1; TRBD1 is possibly the D segment (5 matching bases). The receptor was isolated from a man between 65 and 85 years old with active or convalescent COVID-19. The DNA sequence is TGTGCCTGGAGTGTAGGGAGGGGCACTGAAGCTTTCTTT. It encodes CAWSVGRGTEAFF.